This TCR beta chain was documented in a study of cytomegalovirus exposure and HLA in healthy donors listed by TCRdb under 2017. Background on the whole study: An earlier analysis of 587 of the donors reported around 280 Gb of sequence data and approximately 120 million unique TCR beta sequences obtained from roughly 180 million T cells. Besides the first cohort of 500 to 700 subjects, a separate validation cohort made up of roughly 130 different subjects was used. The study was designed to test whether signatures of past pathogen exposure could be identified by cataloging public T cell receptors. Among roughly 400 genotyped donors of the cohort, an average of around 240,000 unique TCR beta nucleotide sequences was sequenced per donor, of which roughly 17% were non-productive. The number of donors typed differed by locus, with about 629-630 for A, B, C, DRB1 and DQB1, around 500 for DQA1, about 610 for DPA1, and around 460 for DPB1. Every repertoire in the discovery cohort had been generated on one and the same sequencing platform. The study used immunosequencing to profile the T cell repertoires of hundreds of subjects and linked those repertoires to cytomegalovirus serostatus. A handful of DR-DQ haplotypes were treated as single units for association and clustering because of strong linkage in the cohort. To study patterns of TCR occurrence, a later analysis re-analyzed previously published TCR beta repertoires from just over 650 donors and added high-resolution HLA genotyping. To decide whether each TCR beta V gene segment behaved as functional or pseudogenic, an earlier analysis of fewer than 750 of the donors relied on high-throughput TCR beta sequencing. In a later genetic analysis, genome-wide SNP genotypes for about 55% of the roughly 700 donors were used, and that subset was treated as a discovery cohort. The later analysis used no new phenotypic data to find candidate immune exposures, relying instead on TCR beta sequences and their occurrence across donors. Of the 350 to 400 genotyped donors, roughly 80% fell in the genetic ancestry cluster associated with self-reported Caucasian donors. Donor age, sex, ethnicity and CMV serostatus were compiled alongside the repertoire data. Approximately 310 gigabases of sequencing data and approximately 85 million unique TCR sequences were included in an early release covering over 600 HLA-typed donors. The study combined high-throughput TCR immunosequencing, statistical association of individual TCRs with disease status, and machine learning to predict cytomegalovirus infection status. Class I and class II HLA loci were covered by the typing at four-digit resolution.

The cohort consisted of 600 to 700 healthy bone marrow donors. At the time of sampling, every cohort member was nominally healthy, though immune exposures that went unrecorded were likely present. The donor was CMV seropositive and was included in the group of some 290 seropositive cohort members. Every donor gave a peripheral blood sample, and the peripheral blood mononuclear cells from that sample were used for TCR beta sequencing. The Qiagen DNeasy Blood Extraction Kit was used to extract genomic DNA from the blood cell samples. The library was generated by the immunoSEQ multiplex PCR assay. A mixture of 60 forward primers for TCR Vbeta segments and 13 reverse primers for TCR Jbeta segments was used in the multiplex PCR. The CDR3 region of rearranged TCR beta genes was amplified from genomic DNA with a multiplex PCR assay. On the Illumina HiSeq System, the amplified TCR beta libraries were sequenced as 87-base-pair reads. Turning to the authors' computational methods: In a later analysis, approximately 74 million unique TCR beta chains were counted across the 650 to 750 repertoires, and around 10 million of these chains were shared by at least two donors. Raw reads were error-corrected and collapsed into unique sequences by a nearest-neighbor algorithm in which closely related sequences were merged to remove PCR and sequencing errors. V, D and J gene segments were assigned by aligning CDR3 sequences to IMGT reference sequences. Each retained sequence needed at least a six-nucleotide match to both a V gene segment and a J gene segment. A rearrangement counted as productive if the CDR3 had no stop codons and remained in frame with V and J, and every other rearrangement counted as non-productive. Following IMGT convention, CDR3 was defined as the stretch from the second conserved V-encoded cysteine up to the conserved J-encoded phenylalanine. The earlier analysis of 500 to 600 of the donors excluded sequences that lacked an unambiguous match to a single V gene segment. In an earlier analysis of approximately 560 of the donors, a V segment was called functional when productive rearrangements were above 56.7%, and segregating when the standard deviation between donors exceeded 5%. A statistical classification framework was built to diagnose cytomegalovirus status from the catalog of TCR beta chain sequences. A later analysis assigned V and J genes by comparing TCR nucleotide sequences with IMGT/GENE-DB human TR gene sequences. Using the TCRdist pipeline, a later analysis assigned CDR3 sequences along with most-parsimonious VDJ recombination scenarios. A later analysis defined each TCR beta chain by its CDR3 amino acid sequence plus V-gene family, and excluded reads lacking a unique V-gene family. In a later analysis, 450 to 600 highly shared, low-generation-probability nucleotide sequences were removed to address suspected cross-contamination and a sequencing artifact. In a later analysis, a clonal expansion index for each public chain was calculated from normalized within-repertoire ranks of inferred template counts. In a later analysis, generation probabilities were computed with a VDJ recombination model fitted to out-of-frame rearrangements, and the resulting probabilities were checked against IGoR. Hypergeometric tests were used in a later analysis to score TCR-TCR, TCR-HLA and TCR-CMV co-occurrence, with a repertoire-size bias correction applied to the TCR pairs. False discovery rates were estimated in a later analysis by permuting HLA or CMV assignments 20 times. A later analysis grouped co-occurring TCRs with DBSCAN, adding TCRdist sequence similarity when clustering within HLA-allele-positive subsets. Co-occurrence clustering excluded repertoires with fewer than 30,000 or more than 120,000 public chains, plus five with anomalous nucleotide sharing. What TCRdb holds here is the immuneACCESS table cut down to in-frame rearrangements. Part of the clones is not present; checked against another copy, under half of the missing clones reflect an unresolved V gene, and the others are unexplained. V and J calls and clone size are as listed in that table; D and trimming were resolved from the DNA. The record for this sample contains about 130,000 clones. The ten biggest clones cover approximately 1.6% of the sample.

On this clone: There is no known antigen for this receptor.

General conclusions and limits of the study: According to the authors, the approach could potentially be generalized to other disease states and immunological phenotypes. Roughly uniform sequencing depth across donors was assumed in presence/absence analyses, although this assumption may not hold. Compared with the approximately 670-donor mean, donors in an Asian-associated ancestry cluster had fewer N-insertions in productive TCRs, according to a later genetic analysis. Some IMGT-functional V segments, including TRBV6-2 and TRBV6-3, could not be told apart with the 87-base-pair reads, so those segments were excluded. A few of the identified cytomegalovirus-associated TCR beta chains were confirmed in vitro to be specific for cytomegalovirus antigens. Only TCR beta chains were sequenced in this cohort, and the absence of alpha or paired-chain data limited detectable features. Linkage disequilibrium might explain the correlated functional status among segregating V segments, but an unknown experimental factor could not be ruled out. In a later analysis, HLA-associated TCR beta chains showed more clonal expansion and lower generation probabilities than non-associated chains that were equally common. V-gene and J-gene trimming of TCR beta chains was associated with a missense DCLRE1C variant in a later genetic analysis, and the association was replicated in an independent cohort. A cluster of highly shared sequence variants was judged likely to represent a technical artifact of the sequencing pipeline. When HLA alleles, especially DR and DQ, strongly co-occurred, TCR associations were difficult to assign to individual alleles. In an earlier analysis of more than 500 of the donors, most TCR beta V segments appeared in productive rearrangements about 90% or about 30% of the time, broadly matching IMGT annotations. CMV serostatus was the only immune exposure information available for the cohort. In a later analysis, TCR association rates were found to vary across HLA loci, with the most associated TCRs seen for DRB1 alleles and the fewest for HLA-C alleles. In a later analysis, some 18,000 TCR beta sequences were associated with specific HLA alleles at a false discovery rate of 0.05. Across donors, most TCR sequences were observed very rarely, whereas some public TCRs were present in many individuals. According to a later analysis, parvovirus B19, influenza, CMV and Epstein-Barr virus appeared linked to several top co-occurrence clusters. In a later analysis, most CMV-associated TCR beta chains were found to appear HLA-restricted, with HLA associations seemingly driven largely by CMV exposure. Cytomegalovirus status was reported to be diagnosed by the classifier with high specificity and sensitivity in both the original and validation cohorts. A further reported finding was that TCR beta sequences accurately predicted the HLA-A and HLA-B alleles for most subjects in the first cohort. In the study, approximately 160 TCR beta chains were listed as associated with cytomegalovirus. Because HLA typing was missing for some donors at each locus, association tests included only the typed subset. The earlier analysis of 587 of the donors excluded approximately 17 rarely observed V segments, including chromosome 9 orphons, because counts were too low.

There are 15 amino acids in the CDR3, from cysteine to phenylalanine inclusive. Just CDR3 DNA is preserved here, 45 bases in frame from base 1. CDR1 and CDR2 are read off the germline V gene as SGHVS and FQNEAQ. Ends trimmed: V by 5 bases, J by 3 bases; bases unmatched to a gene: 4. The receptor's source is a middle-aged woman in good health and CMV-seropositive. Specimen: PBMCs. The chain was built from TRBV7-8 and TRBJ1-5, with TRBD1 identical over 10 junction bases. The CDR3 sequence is CASSRTGGFNQPQHF. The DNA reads TGTGCCAGCAGCCGGACAGGGGGATTCAATCAGCCCCAGCATTTT.